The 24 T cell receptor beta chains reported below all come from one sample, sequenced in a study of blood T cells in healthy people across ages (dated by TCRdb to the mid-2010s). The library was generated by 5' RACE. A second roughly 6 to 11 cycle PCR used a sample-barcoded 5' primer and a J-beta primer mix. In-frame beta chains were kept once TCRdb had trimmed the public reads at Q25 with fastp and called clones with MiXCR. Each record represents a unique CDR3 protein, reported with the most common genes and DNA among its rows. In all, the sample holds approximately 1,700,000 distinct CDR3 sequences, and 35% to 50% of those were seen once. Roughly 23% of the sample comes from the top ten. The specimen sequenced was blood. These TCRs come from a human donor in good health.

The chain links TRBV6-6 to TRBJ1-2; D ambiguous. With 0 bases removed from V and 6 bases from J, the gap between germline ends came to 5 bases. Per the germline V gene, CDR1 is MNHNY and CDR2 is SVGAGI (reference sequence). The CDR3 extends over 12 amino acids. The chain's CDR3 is CASSYSSDGYTF. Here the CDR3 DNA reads TGTGCCAGCAGTTACTCCAGCGATGGCTACACCTTC.

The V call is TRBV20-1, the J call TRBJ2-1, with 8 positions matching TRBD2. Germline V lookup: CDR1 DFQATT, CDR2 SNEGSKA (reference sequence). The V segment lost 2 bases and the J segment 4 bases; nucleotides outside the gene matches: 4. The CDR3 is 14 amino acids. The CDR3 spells CSARPGGGYNEQFF. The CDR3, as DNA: TGCAGTGCTAGACCGGGGGGGGGTTACAATGAGCAGTTCTTC.

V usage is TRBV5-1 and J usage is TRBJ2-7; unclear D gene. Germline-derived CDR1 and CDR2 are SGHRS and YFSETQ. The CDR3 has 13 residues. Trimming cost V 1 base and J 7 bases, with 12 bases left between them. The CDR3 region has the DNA TGCGCCAGCAGCTTGAGGCCCCGGGTGGAGCAGTACTTC. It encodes CASSLRPRVEQYF.

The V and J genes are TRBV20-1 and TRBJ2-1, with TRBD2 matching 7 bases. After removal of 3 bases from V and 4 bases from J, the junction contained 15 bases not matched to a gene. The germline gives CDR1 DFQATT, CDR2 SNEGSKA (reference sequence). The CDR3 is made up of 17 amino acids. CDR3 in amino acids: CSASIPPGRGTYNEQFF. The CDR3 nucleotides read TGCAGTGCTAGCATCCCCCCAGGGAGGGGCACATACAATGAGCAGTTCTTC.

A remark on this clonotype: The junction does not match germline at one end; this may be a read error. CDR3 sequence reads: CSVDMFQEAQYF. The CDR3 DNA sequence: TGCAGCGTTGACATGTTCCAAGAGGCCCAGTACTTC. The V call is TRBV29-1, the J call TRBJ2-5; D is unclear. The CDR3 has 12 residues. The germline V gene has CDR1 SQVTM and CDR2 ANQGSEA. Full variable domain (rest looked up from reference TRBV29-1 and TRBJ2-5): SAVISQKPSRDICQRGTSLTIQCQVDSQVTMMFWYRQQPGQSLTLIATANQGSEATYESGFVIDKFPISRPNLTFSTLTVSNMSPEDSSIYLCSVDMFQEAQYFGPGTRLLVL.

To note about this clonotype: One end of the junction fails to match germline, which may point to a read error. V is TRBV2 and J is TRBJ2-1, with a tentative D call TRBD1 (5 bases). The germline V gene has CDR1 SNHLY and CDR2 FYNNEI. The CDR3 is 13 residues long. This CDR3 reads CAGSDRQPSEQFF. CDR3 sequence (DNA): TGTGCCGGCAGTGATAGACAGCCAAGTGAGCAGTTCTTC.

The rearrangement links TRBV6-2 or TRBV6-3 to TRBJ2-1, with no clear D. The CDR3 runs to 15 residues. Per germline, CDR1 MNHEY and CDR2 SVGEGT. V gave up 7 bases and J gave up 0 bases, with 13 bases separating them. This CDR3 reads CASTFSDSSYNEQFF. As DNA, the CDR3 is TGTGCCAGCACCTTTTCGGATAGCTCCTACAATGAGCAGTTCTTC.

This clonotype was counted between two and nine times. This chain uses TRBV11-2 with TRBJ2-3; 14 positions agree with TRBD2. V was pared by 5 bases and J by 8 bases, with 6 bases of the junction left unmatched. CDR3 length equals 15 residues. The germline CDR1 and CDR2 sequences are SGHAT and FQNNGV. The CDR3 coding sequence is TGTGCCAGCAGCCGACTAGCGGGGGGGGCAGGTACGCAGTATTTT. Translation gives CASSRLAGGAGTQYF.

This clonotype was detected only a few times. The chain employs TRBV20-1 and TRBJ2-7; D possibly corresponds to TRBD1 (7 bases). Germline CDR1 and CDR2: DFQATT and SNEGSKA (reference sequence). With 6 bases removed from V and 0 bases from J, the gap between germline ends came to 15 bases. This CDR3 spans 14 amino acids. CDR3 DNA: TGCAGTGCCAGGGGGACTGCCATCTCCTACGAGCAGTACTTC. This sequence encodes CSARGTAISYEQYF.

The CDR3 DNA reads TGTGCCAGCAGTCTCACCGGGGTATCTGGTGGCTACACCTTC. Amino acids: CASSLTGVSGGYTF. This chain joins TRBV28 and TRBJ1-2; the D is unclear. The CDR3 runs to 14 residues. The germline V gene has CDR1 MDHEN and CDR2 SYDVKM. Trimming took off 5 bases at V and 7 bases at J, with 17 bases between the two ends.

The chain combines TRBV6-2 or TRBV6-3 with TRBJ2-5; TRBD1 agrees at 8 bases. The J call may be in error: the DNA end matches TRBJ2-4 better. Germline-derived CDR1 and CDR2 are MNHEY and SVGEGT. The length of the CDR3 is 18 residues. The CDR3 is CATRKSIRMTGARNIQYF. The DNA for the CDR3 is TGTGCCACCAGGAAGAGTATCCGTATGACAGGGGCAAGGAACATTCAGTACTTC.

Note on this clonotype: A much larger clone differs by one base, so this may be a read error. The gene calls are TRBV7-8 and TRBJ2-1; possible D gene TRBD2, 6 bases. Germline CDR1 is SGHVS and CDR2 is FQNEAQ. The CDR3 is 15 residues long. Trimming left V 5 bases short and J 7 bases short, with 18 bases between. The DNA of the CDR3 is TGTGCCAGCAGCGACCGGGCGGGGATGGGGAATGAGCAGTTCTTC. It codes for CASSDRAGMGNEQFF.

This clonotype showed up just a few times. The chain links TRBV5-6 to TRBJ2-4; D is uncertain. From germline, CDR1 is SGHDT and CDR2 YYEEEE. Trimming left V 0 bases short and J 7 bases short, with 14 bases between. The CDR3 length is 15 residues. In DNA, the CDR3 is TGTGCCAGCAGCTTGGAGCAGGTGGGGTTTAACATTCAGTACTTC. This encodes CASSLEQVGFNIQYF.

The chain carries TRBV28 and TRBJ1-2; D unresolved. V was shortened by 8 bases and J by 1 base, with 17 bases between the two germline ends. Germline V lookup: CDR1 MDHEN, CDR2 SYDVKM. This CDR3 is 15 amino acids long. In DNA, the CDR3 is TGTGCCAGCCGCCCCTCTGTCGGGTTTAACTATGGCTACACCTTC. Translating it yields CASRPSVGFNYGYTF.

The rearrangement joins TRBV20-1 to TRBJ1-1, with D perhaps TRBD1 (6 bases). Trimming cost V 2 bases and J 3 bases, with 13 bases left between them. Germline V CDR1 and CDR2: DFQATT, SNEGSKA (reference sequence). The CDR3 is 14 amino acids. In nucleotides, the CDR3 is TGCAGTGCTAGACCCACAGGGTCAGACACTGAAGCTTTCTTT. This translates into CSARPTGSDTEAFF.

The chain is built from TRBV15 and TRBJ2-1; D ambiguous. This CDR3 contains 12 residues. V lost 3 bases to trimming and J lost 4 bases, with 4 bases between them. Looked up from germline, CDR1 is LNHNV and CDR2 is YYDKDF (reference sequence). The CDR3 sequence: CATSSEYNEQFF. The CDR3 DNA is TGTGCCACCAGCAGCGAATACAATGAGCAGTTCTTC.

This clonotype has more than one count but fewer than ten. The CDR3 region is CASSQDLALAGAYNEQFF. DNA of the CDR3: TGCGCCAGCAGCCAAGATTTGGCACTAGCGGGGGCCTACAATGAGCAGTTCTTC. V usage is TRBV4-3 and J usage is TRBJ2-1, with TRBD2 matching over 11 bases. The V and J ends lost 0 bases and 2 bases, in that order; junction bases with no gene match: 6. The CDR3 totals 18 residues. Per the germline V gene, CDR1 is LGHNA and CDR2 is YSLEER.

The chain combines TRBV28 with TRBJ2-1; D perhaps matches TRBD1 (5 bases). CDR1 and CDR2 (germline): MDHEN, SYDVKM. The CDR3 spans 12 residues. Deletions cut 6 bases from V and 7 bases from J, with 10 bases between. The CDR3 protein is CASRDISNEQFF. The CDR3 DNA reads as TGTGCCAGCAGGGACATTTCGAATGAGCAGTTCTTC.

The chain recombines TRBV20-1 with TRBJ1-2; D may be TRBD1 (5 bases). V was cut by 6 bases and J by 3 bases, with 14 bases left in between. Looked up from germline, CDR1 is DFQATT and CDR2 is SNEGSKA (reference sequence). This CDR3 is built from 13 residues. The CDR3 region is CSASTASHYGYTF. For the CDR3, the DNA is TGCAGTGCCTCGACAGCCTCCCACTATGGCTACACCTTC.

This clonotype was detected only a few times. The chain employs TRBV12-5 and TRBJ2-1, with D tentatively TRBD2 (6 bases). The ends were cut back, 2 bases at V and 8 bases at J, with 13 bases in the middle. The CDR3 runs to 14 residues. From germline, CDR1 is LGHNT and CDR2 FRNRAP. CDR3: CASGLRGASDEQFF. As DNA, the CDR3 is TGTGCTAGTGGTTTGCGAGGGGCTAGCGATGAGCAGTTCTTC.

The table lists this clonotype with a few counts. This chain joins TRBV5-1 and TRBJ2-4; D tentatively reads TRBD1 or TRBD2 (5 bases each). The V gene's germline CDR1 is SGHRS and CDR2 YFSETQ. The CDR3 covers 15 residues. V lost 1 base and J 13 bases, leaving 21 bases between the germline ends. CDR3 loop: CASSLITAGPREQYF. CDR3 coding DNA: TGCGCCAGCAGCTTGATTACGGCAGGGCCTAGGGAGCAGTACTTC.

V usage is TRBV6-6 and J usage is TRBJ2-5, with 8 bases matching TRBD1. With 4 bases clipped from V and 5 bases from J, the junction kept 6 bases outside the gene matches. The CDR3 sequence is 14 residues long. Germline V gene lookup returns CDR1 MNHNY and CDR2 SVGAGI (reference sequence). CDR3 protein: CASSFRTGTETQYF. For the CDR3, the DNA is TGTGCCAGCAGTTTTCGGACAGGGACCGAGACCCAGTACTTC.

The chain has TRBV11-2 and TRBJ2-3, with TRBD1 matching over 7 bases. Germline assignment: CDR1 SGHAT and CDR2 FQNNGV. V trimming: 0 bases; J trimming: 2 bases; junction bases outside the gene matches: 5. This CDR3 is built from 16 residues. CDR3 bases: TGTGCCAGCAGCTTAGACTACGACAGGGCCACAGATACGCAGTATTTT. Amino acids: CASSLDYDRATDTQYF.

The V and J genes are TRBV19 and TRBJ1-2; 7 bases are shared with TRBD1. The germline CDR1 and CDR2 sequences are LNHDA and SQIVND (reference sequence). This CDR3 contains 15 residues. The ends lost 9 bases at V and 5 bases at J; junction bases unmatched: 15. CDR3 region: CASDTPGTALYGYTF. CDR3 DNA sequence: TGTGCCAGCGACACCCCCGGGACAGCCTTATATGGCTACACCTTC.